The sample holds many counts of the clone carrying this T cell receptor beta chain. Its antigen is currently unknown. The data belong to a study of T cells after posttransplantation cyclophosphamide. General study results and limits: Blood and skin or GI T cell repertoires showed limited TRB overlap. Later blood repertoires were often dominated by clones from the donor CD8+ memory compartment.

The CDR3 has 12 amino acids. V was pared by 5 bases and J by 4 bases, with 0 bases of the junction left unmatched. CDR1 MNHEY and CDR2 SVGAGI come from the germline V gene. Assay: immunoSEQ multiplex PCR; the TCRdb copy retains only in-frame clones and omits some. The sample is made up of about 24,000 clones, none counted only once. The specimen was PBMCs. The clonotype originates from a woman aged 55-70 years in good health, CMV-negative, and a related stem cell transplant donor. V gene TRBV6-5 combines with J gene TRBJ1-1; 8 bases align to TRBD1. For the CDR3, the DNA is TGTGCCAGCAGTGACAGGGGCACTGAAGCTTTCTTT. Translation: CASSDRGTEAFF.